In its sample, the clone carrying this T cell receptor (beta chain) was seen once. These data originate in a study of blood T cell repertoires in COVID-19. The overall study: Whether acute or convalescent, the COVID-19 samples came from the United States, Italy and Spain. Nucleic acid was either cDNA or gDNA, and it came from T cells, B-cell-depleted T cells, or PBMCs.

V was trimmed by 5 bases and J by 2 bases, leaving 11 bases between them. CDR3 length: 14 amino acids. The germline V gene encodes CDR1 MGHRA and CDR2 YSYEKL. In the source study's methods: Reference gene primer amplification in the assay estimated nucleated cell counts. The assay was immunoSEQ multiplex PCR, and TCRdb's table has in-frame clones only and misses some. That table is the source of V, J and clone size, and D and trimming were worked out from the DNA. The table includes 95,000 to 100,000 clones, around 87% detected once. The TCR comes from a woman aged 25 to 39 with acute or convalescent COVID-19. J is TRBJ2-3 and V is TRBV4-1; the D is unclear. Input material: peripheral blood. The CDR3 DNA follows: TGCGCCAGCAGCTCCACACGTACCACAGATACGCAGTATTTT. Its translation: CASSSTRTTDTQYF.